These 5 T cell receptor beta chains were all obtained from the same sample, sequenced in a study of cytomegalovirus exposure and HLA in healthy donors. A multiplex PCR was run with 60 Vbeta primers and 13 Jbeta primers. The assay was immunoSEQ multiplex PCR, and TCRdb's table has in-frame clones only and misses some. The data hold around 190,000 clones, with around 80% observed a single time. The sequenced material came from PBMCs. Every receptor here comes from a woman aged 25 to 39 in good health and CMV-seropositive.

The chain combines TRBV13 with TRBJ1-6; no clear D. Germline CDR1 and CDR2: PRHDT and FYEKMQ (reference sequence). V shed 4 bases and J shed 0 bases, with 10 bases lying between them. This CDR3 region has 16 residues. The CDR3: CASSSGGSSYNSPLHF. For the CDR3, the DNA is TGTGCCAGCAGCTCGGGCGGGAGCTCCTATAATTCACCCCTCCACTTT. The full variable domain, in which reference TRBV13 and TRBJ1-6 provide the parts outside the CDR3, is AAGVIQSPRHLIKEKRETATLKCYPIPRHDTVYWYQQGPGQDPQFLISFYEKMQSDKGSIPDRFSAQQFSDYHSELNMSSLELGDSALYFCASSSGGSSYNSPLHFGNGTRLTVT.

The chain is built from TRBV4-2 and TRBJ1-2; 9 bases are a match to TRBD1. Trimming at V came to 3 bases and at J to 7 bases, leaving 9 bases not matched to a gene. In germline, CDR1 is LGHNA, CDR2 YNFKEQ. The CDR3 is made up of 15 amino acids. This CDR3 is CASSQRIGQGSGYTF. The CDR3 bases are TGTGCCAGCAGCCAGCGCATTGGACAGGGGTCTGGCTACACCTTC.

The chain joins TRBV5-1 to TRBJ2-7; 7 nucleotides match TRBD2. Trimming took 3 bases from V and 5 from J; bases not matched to a gene: 11. The germline V gene has CDR1 SGHRS and CDR2 YFSETQ. The CDR3 runs 15 residues. The CDR3 loop is CASSSGTSSGDEQYF. CDR3 bases: TGCGCCAGCAGCTCGGGGACTTCAAGCGGGGACGAGCAGTACTTC. Based on the CDR3 plus reference TRBV5-1 and TRBJ2-7, the full variable domain is KAGVTQTPRYLIKTRGQQVTLSCSPISGHRSVSWYQQTPGQGLQFLFEYFSETQRNKGNFPGRFSGRQFSNSRSEMNVSTLELGDSALYLCASSSGTSSGDEQYFGPGTRLTVT.

J is TRBJ2-7 and V is TRBV6-5; TRBD2 aligns across 7 bases. The ends lost 2 bases at V and 4 bases at J; junction bases unmatched: 11. The V gene's germline CDR1 is MNHEY and CDR2 SVGAGI. The CDR3 runs 16 residues. The CDR3: CASSYGPPREGYEQYF. The CDR3, as DNA: TGTGCCAGCAGTTACGGTCCCCCTAGGGAGGGTTACGAGCAGTACTTC.

The chain recombines TRBV21-1 with TRBJ1-2. TRBV21-1 is termed a pseudogene. There are 13 residues in the CDR3. The CDR3 spells CASGGGDNYGYTF. CDR3 in DNA: TGTGCCAGCGGGGGAGGGGATAACTATGGCTACACCTTC.